This T cell receptor beta chain came from a study of OX40 agonist ivuxolimab in advanced cancers. Points from the study as a whole: Doses of 0.1 to 3.0 mg/kg were accompanied by clonal expansion of CD4+ and CD8+ blood T cells by week 6.

CDR1 MDHEN and CDR2 SYDVKM come from the germline V gene. Trimming left V 2 bases short and J 3 bases short, with 8 bases between. CDR3 length: 14 amino acids. Sequenced by immunoSEQ multiplex PCR; TCRdb stores in-frame clones only, minus some. In the table there are 40,000 to 55,000 clones, over 70% of which are singletons. Blood sampling was done at baseline, cycle 4 day 1, and cycle 7 day 1. On this clone itself: The antigen is undetermined.

Source: CD4+ or CD8+ T cells sorted from blood, taken in a trial of the OX40 agonist ivuxolimab. The sequence was obtained from an adult with an advanced solid tumor such as melanoma, head and neck, liver or kidney cancer. The chain uses TRBV28 and TRBJ2-1; D is undetermined. The CDR3: CASSLPGYYNEQFF. The DNA of the CDR3 is TGTGCCAGCAGTTTACCTGGGTACTACAATGAGCAGTTCTTC.